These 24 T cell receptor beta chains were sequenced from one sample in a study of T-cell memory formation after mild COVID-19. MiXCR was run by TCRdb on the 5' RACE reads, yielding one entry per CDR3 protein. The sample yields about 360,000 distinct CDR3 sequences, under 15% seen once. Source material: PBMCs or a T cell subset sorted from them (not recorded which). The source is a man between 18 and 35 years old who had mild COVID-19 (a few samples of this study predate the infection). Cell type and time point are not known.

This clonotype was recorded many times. As DNA, the CDR3 is TGTGCCAGCAGTTCGGACAGTAGCAATCAGCCCCAGCATTTT. It codes for CASSSDSSNQPQHF. This sequence joins TRBV6-1 and TRBJ1-5; the D gene is possibly TRBD1 (6 bases). Looked up from germline, CDR1 is MNHNS and CDR2 is SASEGT. V lost 5 bases and J lost 0, with 8 bases in between. The CDR3 runs to 14 residues.

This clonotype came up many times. CDR3 bases: TGTGCCAGCACGGGACAGGGAAATGAAAAACTGTTTTTT. Translation: CASTGQGNEKLFF. This chain connects TRBV6-2 or TRBV6-3 to TRBJ1-4; 9 bases line up with TRBD1. The CDR3 extends over 13 amino acids. V lost 7 bases to trimming and J lost 5 bases; unmatched junction nucleotides: 2. Germline lookup yields CDR1 MNHEY and CDR2 SVGEGT.

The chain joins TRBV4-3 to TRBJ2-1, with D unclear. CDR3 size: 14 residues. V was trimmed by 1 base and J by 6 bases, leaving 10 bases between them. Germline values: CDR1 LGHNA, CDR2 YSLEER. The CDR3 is CASSQASQVNEQFF. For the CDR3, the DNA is TGCGCCAGCAGCCAAGCCTCTCAGGTCAATGAGCAGTTCTTC.

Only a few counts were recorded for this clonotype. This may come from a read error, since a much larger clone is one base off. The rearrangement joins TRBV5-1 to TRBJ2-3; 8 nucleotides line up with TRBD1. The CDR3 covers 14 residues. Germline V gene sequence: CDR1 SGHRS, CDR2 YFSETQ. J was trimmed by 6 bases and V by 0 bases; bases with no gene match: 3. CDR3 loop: CASSLGTGSDTQYF. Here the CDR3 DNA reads TGCGCCAGCAGCTTGGGGACAGGGTCGGATACGCAGTATTTT.

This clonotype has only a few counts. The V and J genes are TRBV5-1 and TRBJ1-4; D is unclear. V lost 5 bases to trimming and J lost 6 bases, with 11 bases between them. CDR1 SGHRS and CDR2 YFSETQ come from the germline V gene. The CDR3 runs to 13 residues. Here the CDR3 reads CASRDPGDEKLFF. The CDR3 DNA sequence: TGCGCCAGCAGAGATCCTGGCGATGAAAAACTGTTTTTT.

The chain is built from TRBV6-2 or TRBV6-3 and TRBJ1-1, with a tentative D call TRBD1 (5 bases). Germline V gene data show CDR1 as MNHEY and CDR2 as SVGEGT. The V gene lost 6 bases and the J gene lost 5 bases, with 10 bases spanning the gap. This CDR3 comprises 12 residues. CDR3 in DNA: TGTGCCAGCAGAGAGGGGTTAACTGAAGCTTTCTTT. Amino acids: CASREGLTEAFF.

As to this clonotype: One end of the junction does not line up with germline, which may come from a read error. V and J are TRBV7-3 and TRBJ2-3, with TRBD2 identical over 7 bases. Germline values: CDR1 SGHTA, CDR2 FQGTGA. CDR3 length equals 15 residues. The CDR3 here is CASSPGGSFADKQYF. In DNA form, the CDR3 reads TGTGCCAGCAGCCCCGGGGGGTCCTTCGCAGATAAGCAGTATTTT.

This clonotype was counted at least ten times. The CDR3 bases are TGTGCCAGCTCACAAACCGGGGAGCTGTTTTTT. Translating it yields CASSQTGELFF. The gene calls are TRBV18 and TRBJ2-2; the D is unclear. The V and J ends lost 4 bases and 5 bases respectively, with 2 bases between them. The CDR3 is 11 residues long. Germline loops: CDR1 KGHSH, CDR2 LQKENI.

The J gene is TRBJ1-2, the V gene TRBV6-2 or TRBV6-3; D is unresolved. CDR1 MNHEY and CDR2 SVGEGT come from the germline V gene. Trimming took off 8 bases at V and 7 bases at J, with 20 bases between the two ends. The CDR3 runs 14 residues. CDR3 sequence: CASREGWMSGGYTF. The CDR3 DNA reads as TGTGCCAGCCGAGAAGGGTGGATGTCTGGTGGCTACACCTTC.

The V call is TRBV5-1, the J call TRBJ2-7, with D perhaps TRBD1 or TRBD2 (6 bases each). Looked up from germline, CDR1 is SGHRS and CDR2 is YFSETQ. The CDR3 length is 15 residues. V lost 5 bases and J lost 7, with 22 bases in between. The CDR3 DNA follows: TGCGCCAGCAGGACTAGGGGGGACCTGGGGCTGGAGCAGTACTTC. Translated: CASRTRGDLGLEQYF.

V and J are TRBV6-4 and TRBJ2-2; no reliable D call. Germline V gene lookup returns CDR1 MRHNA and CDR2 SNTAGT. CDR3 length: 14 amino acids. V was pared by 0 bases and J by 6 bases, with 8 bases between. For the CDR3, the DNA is TGTGCCAGCAGTGACTCCCTAGTATCCGGGGAGCTGTTTTTT. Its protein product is CASSDSLVSGELFF.

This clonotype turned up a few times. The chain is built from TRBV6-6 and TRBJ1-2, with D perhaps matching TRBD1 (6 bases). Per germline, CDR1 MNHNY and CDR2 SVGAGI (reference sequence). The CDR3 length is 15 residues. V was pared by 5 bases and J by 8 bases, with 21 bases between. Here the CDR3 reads CASSAQSGGLRGYTF. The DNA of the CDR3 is TGTGCCAGCAGTGCGCAGTCTGGGGGGCTGAGGGGCTACACCTTC.

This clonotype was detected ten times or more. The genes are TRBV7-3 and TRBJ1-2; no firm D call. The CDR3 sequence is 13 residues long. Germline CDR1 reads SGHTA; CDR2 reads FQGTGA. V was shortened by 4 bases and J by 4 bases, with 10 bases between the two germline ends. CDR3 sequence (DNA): TGTGCCAGCAGCTCACCTGGCTCCTATGGCTACACCTTC. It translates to CASSSPGSYGYTF.

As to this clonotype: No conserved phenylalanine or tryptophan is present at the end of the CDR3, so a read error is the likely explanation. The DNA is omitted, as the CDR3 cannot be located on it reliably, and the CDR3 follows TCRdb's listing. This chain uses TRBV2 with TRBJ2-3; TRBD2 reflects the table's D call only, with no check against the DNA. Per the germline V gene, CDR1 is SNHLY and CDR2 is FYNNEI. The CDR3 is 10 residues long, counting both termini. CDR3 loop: CASRGHGEGG.

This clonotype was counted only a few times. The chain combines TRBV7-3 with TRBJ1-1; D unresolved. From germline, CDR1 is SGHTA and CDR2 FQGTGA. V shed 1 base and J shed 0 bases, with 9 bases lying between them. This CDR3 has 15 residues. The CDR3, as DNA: TGTGCCAGCAGCTTAATGGGCAGACTGAACACTGAAGCTTTCTTT. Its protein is CASSLMGRLNTEAFF.

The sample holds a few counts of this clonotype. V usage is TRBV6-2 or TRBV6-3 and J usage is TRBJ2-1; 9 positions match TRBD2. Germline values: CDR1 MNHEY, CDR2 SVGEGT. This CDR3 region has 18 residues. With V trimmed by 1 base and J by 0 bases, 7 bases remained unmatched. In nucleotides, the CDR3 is TGTGCCAGCAGTTACTTAGCGGGGGCCCGATTCTCCTACAATGAGCAGTTCTTC. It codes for CASSYLAGARFSYNEQFF.

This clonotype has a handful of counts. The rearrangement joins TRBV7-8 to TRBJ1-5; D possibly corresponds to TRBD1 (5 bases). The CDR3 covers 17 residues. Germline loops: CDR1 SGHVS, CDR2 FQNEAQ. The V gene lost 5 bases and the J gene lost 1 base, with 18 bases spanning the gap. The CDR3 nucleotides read TGTGCCAGCAGCGCACGGAGGGGTAGGGAGAGCAATCAGCCCCAGCATTTT. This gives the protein CASSARRGRESNQPQHF.

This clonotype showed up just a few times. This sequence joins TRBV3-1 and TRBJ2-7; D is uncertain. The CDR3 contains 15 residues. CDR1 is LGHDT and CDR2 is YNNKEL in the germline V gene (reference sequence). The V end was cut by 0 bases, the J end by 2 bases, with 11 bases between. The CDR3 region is CASSQEPLPTYEQYF. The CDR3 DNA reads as TGTGCCAGCAGCCAAGAACCATTACCTACCTACGAGCAGTACTTC.

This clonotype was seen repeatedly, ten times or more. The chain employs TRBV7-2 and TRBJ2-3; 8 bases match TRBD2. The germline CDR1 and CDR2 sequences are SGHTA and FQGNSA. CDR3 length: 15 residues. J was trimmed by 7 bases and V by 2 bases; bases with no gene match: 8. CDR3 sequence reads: CASSLSSAGVNTQYF. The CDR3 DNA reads TGTGCCAGCAGCTTATCCTCAGCGGGGGTGAATACGCAGTATTTT.

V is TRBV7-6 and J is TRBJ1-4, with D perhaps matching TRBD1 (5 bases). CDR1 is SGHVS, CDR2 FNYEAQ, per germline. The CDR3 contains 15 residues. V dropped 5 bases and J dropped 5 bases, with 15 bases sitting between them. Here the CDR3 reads CASSRLGGRNEKLFF. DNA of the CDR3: TGTGCCAGCAGCCGGTTGGGGGGAAGGAATGAAAAACTGTTTTTT.

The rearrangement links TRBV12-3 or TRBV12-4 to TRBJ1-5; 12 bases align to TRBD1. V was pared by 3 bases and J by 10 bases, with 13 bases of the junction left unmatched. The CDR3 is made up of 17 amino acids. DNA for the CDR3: TGTGCCAGCAGTTTGGGACAGGGGGCGGTCCCGGGTCACCCCCAGCATTTT. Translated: CASSLGQGAVPGHPQHF.

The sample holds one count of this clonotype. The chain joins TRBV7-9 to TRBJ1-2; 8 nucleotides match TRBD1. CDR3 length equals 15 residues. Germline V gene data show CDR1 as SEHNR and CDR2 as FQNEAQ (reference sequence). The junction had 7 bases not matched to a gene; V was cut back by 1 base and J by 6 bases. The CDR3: CASSLEFGGQDGYTF. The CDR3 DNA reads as TGTGCCAGCAGCTTAGAGTTCGGGGGACAGGATGGCTACACCTTC.

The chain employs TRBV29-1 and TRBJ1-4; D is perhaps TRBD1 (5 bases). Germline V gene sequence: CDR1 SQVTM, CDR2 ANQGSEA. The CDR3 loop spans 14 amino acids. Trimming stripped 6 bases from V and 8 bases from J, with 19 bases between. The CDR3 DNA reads TGCAGCGTCAGGGTGGAAGAGTCGGCGGAAAAACTGTTTTTT. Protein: CSVRVEESAEKLFF.

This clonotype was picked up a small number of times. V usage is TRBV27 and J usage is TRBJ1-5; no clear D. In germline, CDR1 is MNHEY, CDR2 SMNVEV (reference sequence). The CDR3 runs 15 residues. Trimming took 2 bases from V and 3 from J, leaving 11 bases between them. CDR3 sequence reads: CASSLEGRNNQPQHF. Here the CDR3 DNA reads TGTGCCAGCAGTTTAGAAGGACGTAACAATCAGCCCCAGCATTTT.